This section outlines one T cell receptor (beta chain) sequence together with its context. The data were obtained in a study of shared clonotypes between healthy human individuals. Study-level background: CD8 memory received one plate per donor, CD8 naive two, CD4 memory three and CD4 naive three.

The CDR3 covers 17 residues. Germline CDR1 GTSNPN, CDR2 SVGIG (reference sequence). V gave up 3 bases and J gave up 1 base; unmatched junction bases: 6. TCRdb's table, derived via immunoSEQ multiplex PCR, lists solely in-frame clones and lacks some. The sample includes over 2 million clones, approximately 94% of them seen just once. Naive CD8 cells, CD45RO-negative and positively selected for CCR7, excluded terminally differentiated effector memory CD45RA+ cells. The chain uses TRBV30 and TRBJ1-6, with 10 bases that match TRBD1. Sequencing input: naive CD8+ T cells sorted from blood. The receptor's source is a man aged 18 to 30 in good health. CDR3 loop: CAWSVVDRGSYNSPLHF. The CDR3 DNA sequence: TGTGCCTGGAGCGTCGTGGACAGGGGGTCCTATAATTCACCCCTCCACTTT.